This TCR beta chain is drawn from a study of blood T cells in healthy people across ages. CDR1 and CDR2 from the germline V gene are SGHTA and FQGNSA. This CDR3 contains 19 residues. The ends lost 4 bases at V and 4 bases at J; junction bases unmatched: 13. The study's findings and limits: Donors of long life had a larger count of naive CD4+ cells and greater diversity than aged donors.

Comment on this clonotype: What it recognizes is unknown.

Primed by a sample-barcoded 5' primer and a J-beta primer mix, a second PCR proceeded for about 6 to 11 cycles. TCRdb reprocessed the 5' RACE reads via MiXCR and lists one record per CDR3 protein. The table lists about 1,500,000 distinct CDR3 sequences, about 28% of them singletons, with approximately 7.7% in the top ten. The sequenced sample consisted of blood. The chain employs TRBV7-2 and TRBJ2-1; TRBD2 matches at 13 bases. The TCR comes from a woman in her thirties in good health. The CDR3 region is CASSSGTGLAGPGYNEQFF. The DNA for the CDR3 is TGTGCCAGCAGCTCCGGGACGGGACTAGCGGGACCGGGATACAATGAGCAGTTCTTC.